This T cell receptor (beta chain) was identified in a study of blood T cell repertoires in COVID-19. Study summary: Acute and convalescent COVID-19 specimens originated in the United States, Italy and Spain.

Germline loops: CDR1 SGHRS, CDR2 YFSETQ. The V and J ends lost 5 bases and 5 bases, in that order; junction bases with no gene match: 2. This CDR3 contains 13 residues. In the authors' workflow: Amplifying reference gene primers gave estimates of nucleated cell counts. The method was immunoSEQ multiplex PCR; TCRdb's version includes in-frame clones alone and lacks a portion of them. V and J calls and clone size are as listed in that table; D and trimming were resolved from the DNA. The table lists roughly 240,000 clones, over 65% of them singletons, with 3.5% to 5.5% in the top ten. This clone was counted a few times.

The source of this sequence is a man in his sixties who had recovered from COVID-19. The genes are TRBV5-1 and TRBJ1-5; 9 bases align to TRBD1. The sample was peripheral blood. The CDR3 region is CASRRDRDQPQHF. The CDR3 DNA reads TGCGCCAGCAGGCGGGACAGGGATCAGCCCCAGCATTTT.